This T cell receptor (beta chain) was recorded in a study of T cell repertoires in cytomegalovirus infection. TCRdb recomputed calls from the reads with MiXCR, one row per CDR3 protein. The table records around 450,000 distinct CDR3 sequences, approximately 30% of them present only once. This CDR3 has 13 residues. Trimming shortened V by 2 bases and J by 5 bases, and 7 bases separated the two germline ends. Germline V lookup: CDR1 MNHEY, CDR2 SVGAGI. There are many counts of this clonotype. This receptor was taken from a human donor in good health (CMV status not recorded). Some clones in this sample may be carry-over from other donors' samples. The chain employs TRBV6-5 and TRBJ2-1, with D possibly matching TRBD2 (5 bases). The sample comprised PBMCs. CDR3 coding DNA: TGTGCCAGCAGTTACGGGCGGGACAATGAGCAGTTCTTC. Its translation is CASSYGRDNEQFF.